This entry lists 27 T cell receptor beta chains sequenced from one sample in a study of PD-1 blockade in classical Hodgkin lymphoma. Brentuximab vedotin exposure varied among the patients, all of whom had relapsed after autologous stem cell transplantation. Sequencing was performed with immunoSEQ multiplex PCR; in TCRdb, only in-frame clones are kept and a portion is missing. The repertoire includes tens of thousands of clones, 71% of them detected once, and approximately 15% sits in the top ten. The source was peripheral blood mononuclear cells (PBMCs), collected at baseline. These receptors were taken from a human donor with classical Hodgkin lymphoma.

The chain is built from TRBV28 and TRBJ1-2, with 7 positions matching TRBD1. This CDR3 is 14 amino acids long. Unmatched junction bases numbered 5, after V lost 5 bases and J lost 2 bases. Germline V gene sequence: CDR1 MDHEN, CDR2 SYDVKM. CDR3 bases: TGTGCCAGCAGTATCTCGGGACAGAACTATGGCTACACCTTC. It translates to CASSISGQNYGYTF.

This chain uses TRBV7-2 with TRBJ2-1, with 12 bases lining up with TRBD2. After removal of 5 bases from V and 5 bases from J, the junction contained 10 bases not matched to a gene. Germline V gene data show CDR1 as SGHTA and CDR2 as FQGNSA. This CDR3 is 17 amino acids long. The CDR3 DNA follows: TGTGCCAGCAGCCGGTGGGCGGCTAGCGGGGGGGACAATGAGCAGTTCTTC. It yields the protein CASSRWAASGGDNEQFF.

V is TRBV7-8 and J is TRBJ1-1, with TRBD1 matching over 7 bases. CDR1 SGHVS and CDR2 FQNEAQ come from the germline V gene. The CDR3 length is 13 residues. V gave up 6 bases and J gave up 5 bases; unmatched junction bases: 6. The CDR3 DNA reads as TGTGCCAGCAGTATACAGGGGAGGACTGAAGCTTTCTTT. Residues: CASSIQGRTEAFF.

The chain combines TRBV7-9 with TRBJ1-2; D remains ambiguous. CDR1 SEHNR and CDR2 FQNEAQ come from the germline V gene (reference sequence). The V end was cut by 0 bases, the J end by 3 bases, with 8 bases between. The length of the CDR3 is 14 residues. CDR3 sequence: CASSLAGPDYGYTF. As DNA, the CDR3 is TGTGCCAGCAGCTTAGCAGGTCCGGACTATGGCTACACCTTC.

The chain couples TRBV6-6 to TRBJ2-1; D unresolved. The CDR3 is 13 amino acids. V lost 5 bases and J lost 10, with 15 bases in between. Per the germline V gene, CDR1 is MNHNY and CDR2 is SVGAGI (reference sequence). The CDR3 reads CASSAPPEDEQFF. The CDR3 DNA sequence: TGTGCCAGCAGTGCTCCCCCGGAAGACGAGCAGTTCTTC.

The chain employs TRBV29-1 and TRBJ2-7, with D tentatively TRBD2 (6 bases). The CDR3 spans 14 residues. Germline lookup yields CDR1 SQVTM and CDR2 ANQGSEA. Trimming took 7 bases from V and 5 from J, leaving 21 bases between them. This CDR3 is CSATGGVVGHEQYF. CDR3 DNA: TGCAGCGCCACCGGAGGGGTGGTAGGCCACGAGCAGTACTTC.

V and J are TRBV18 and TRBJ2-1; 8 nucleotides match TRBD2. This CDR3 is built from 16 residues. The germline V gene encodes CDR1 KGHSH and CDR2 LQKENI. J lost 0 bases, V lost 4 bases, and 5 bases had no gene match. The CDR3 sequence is CASSLVAGPSYNEQFF. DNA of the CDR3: TGTGCCAGCTCACTGGTAGCGGGACCCTCCTACAATGAGCAGTTCTTC.

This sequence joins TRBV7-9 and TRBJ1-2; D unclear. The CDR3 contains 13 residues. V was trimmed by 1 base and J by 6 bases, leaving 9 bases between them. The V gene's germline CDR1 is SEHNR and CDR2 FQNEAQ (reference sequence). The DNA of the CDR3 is TGTGCCAGCAGCTTAGGAACCTCCGATGGCTACACCTTC. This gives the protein CASSLGTSDGYTF. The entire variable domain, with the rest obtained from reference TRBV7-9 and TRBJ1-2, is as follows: DTGVSQNPRHKITKRGQNVTFRCDPISEHNRLYWYRQTLGQGPEFLTYFQNEAQLEKSRLLSDRFSAERPKGSFSTLEIQRTEQGDSAMYLCASSLGTSDGYTFGSGTRLTVV.

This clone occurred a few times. The CDR3 loop reads CASSFDQPQHF. CDR3 nucleotides: TGTGCCAGCAGCTTTGATCAGCCCCAGCATTTT. The chain is built from TRBV5-8 and TRBJ1-5; D gene uncertain. The CDR3 spans 11 residues. V was pared by 2 bases and J by 5 bases, with 2 bases between. From germline, CDR1 is SGHTS and CDR2 YDEGEE.

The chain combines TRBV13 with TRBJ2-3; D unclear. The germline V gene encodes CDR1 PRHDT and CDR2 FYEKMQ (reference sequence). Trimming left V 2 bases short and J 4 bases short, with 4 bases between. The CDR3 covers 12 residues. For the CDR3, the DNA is TGTGCCAGCAGCTTAAGCGCAGATACGCAGTATTTT. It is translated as CASSLSADTQYF.

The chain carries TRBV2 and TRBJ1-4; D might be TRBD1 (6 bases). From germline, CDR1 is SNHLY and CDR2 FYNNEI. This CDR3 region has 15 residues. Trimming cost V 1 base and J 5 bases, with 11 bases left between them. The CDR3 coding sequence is TGTGCCAGCAGTGAAGGGGGGGCGCAGAATGAAAAACTGTTTTTT. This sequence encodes CASSEGGAQNEKLFF.

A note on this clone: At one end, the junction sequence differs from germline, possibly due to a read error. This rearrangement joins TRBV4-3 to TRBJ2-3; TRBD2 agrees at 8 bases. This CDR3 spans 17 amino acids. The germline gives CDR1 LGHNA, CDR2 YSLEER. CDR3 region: CASSQDGAGLAGDMQYF. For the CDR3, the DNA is TGCGCCAGCAGCCAAGATGGCGCCGGACTAGCAGGGGATATGCAGTATTTT.

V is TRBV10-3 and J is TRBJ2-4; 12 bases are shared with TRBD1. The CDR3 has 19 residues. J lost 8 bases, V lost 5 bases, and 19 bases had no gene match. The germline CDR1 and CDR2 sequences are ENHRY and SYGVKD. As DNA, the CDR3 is TGTGCCATCAGTTCCGGGACAGGGGGCTCCTTTGATAGGCCGGACATTCAGTACTTC. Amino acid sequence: CAISSGTGGSFDRPDIQYF.

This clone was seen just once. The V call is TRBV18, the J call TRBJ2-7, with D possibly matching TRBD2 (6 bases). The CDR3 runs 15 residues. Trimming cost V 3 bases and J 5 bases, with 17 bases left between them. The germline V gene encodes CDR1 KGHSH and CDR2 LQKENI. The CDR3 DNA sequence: TGTGCCAGCTCACCGGTCCCCTGGGCTAGCGACGAGCAGTACTTC. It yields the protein CASSPVPWASDEQYF.

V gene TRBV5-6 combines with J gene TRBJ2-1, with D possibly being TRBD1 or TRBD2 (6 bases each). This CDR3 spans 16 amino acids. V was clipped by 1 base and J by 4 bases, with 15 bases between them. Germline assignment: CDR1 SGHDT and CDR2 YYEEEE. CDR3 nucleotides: TGTGCCAGCAGCTTGTTGGGGGGCCCAAGGTACAATGAGCAGTTCTTC. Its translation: CASSLLGGPRYNEQFF.

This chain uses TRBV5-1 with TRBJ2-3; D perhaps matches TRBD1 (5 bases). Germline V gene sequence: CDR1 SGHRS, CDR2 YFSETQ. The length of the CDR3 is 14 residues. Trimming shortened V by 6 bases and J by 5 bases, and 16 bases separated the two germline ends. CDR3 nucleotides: TGCGCCAGCAACGGTGGTGCAGGGCAAGATACGCAGTATTTT. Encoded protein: CASNGGAGQDTQYF.

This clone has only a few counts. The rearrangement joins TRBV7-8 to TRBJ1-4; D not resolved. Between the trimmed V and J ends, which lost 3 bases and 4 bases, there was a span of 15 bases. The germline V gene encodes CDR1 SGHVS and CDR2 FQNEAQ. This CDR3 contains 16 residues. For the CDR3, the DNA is TGTGCCAGCAGCTTCATCGCGGCAGCCAATAATGAAAAACTGTTTTTT. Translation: CASSFIAAANNEKLFF. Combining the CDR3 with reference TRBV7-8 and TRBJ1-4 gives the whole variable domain GAGVSQSPRYKVAKRGQDVALRCDPISGHVSLFWYQQALGQGPEFLTYFQNEAQLDKSGLPSDRFFAERPEGSVSTLKIQRTQQEDSAVYLCASSFIAAANNEKLFFGSGTQLSVL.

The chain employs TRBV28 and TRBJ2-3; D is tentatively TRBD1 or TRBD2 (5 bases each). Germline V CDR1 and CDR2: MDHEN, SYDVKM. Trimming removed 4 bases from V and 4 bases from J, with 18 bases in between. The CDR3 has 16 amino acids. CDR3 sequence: CASSYIGLRGADTQYF. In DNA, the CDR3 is TGTGCCAGCAGTTATATCGGGCTTCGGGGCGCAGATACGCAGTATTTT. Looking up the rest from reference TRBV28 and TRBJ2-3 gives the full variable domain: DVKVTQSSRYLVKRTGEKVFLECVQDMDHENMFWYRQDPGLGLRLIYFSYDVKMKEKGDIPEGYSVSREKKERFSLILESASTNQTSMYLCASSYIGLRGADTQYFGPGTRLTVL.

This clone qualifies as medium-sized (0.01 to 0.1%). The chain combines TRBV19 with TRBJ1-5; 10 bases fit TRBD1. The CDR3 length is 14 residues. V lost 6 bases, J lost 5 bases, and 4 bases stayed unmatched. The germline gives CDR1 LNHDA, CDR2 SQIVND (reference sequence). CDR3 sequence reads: CASRRTGGDQPQHF. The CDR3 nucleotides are TGTGCCAGTAGGCGGACAGGGGGGGATCAGCCCCAGCATTTT. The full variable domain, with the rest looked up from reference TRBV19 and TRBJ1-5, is DGGITQSPKYLFRKEGQNVTLSCEQNLNHDAMYWYRQDPGQGLRLIYYSQIVNDFQKGDIAEGYSVSREKKESFPLTVTSAQKNPTAFYLCASRRTGGDQPQHFGDGTRLSIL.

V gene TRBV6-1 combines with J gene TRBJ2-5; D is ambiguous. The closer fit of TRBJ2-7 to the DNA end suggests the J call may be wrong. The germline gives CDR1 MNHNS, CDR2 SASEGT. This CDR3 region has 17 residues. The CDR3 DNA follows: TGTGCCAGCAGTGAAGAATCTCCGGGCCTCCTACTTTACGAGCAGTACTTC. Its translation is CASSEESPGLLLYEQYF.

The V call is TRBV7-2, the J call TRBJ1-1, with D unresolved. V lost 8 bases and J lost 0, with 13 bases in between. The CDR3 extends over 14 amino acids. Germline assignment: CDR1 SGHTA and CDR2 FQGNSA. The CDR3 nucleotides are TGTGCCAGCCAAACGGGCGGGGTGAACACTGAAGCTTTCTTT. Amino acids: CASQTGGVNTEAFF.

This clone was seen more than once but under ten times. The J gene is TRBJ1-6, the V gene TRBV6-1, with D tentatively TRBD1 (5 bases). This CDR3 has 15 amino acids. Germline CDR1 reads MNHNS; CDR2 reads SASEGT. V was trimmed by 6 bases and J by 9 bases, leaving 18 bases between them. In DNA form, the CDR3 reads TGTGCCAGCAGCTCAGAGGGGTTAATGGCTTCACCCCTCCACTTT. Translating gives CASSSEGLMASPLHF.

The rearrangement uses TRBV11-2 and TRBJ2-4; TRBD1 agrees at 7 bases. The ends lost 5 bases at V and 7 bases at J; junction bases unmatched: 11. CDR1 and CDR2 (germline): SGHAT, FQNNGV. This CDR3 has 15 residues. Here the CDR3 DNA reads TGTGCCAGCAGCCGACAGACAGGGTTGGGGAACATTCAGTACTTC. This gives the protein CASSRQTGLGNIQYF.

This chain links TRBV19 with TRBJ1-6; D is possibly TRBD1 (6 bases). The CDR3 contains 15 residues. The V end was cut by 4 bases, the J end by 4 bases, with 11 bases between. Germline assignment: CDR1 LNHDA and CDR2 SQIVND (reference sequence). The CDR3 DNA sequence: TGTGCCAGTAGTACTCTCGACAGGTATAATTCACCCCTCCACTTT. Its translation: CASSTLDRYNSPLHF.

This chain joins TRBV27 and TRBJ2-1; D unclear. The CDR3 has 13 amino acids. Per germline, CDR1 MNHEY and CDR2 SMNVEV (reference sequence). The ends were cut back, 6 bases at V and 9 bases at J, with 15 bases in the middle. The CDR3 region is CASRGFLLGEQFF. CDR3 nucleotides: TGTGCCAGCAGAGGGTTCCTGTTGGGTGAGCAGTTCTTC.

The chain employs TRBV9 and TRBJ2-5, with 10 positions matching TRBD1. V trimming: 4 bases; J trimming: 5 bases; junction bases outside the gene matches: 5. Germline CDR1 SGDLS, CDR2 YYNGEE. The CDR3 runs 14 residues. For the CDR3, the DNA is TGTGCCAGCAGCCTGGGACAGGGGCGGGAGACCCAGTACTTC. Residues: CASSLGQGRETQYF.

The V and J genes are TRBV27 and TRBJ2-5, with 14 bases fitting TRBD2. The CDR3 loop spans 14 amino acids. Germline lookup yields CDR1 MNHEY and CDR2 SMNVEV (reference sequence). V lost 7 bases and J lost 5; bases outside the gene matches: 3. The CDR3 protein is CASKGLAGVETQYF. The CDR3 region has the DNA TGTGCCAGCAAGGGACTAGCGGGAGTTGAGACCCAGTACTTC.